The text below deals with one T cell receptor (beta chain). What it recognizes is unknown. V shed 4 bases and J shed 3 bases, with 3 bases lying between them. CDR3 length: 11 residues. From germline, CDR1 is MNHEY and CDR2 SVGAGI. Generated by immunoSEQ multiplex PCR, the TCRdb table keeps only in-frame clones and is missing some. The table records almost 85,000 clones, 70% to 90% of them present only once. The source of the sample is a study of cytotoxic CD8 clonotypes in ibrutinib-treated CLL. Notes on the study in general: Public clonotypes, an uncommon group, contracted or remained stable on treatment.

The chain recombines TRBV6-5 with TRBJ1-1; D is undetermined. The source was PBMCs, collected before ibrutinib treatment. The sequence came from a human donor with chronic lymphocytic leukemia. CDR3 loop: CASSFYTEAFF. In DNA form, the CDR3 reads TGTGCCAGCAGTTTTTACACTGAAGCTTTCTTT.